Presented here are 20 T cell receptor beta chains from one specimen sequenced in a study of control samples from healthy donors and cancer patients. Assay: immunoSEQ multiplex PCR; the TCRdb copy retains only in-frame clones and omits some. The sample lists 20,000 to 25,000 clones; approximately 80% were seen once. The specimen was PBMCs. Receptors originate from a man aged 55-75 years with head and neck cancer.

The J gene is TRBJ2-5, the V gene TRBV10-1, with D perhaps TRBD1 (6 bases). V was trimmed by 10 bases and J by 0 bases, leaving 12 bases between them. CDR3 length: 13 amino acids. Germline CDR1 and CDR2: WNHNN and SYGVQD (reference sequence). The DNA of the CDR3 is TGCGCCACCCTTAGGGGGTACCAAGAGACCCAGTACTTC. Encoded protein: CATLRGYQETQYF.

This chain links TRBV27 with TRBJ2-5; TRBD1 might be the D (5 bases). CDR3 length equals 16 residues. Germline V gene lookup returns CDR1 MNHEY and CDR2 SMNVEV (reference sequence). V lost 3 bases to trimming and J lost 2 bases, with 16 bases between them. Here the CDR3 reads CASSFTQGARQETQYF. CDR3 in DNA: TGTGCCAGCAGTTTCACCCAGGGTGCGAGACAAGAGACCCAGTACTTC.

The chain is built from TRBV6-5 and TRBJ2-7; no definite D call. V was clipped by 0 bases and J by 6 bases, with 9 bases between them. Germline V gene sequence: CDR1 MNHEY, CDR2 SVGAGI. This CDR3 has 13 residues. The CDR3 protein is CASSYSTTAEQYF. CDR3 nucleotides: TGTGCCAGCAGTTACTCGACCACAGCCGAGCAGTACTTC.

The gene calls are TRBV11-2 and TRBJ2-3; D is uncertain. The V end lost 5 bases, the J end lost 1 base, and 7 bases lay between the germline ends. The CDR3 contains 13 residues. The germline gives CDR1 SGHAT, CDR2 FQNNGV. CDR3 DNA: TGTGCCAGCAGCGCGGTGGGCACAGATACGCAGTATTTT. It encodes CASSAVGTDTQYF. Full variable domain (remainder filled in from reference TRBV11-2 and TRBJ2-3): EAGVAQSPRYKIIEKRQSVAFWCNPISGHATLYWYQQILGQGPKLLIQFQNNGVVDDSQLPKDRFSAERLKGVDSTLKIQPAKLEDSAVYLCASSAVGTDTQYFGPGTRLTVL.

The chain carries TRBV9 and TRBJ2-1, with TRBD2 matching over 11 bases. The CDR3 spans 16 residues. Germline CDR1 reads SGDLS; CDR2 reads YYNGEE. With 4 bases clipped from V and 6 bases from J, the junction kept 9 bases outside the gene matches. Written as DNA, the CDR3 is TGTGCCAGCAGCCCCCAGACTAGCGGGACCCCCAATGAGCAGTTCTTC. It encodes CASSPQTSGTPNEQFF.

This rearrangement joins TRBV11-2 to TRBJ2-5, with D unresolved. Between the trimmed V and J ends, which lost 0 bases and 4 bases, there was a span of 0 bases. Germline values: CDR1 SGHAT, CDR2 FQNNGV. The CDR3 totals 11 residues. The CDR3 loop is CASSLEETQYF. The CDR3, as DNA: TGTGCCAGCAGCTTAGAAGAGACCCAGTACTTC. The full variable domain, its missing parts supplied by reference TRBV11-2 and TRBJ2-5, is EAGVAQSPRYKIIEKRQSVAFWCNPISGHATLYWYQQILGQGPKLLIQFQNNGVVDDSQLPKDRFSAERLKGVDSTLKIQPAKLEDSAVYLCASSLEETQYFGPGTRLLVL.

The CDR3 spells CASSLGDLRPQHF. In DNA, the CDR3 is TGTGCCAGCAGTTTAGGGGACCTACGGCCCCAGCATTTT. The rearrangement joins TRBV12-3 or TRBV12-4 to TRBJ1-5, with D perhaps TRBD1 (5 bases). Trimming cost V 1 base and J 9 bases, with 10 bases left between them. This CDR3 spans 13 amino acids.

This clone showed up just once. The gene calls are TRBV2 and TRBJ2-6; 11 bases match TRBD1. Germline V lookup: CDR1 SNHLY, CDR2 FYNNEI. V shed 8 bases, J shed 3 bases, and the junction held 6 bases outside the gene matches. The CDR3 covers 16 residues. The CDR3 here is CASEGQGESGANVLTF. CDR3 sequence (DNA): TGTGCCAGCGAGGGACAGGGGGAGAGTGGGGCCAACGTCCTGACTTTC.

This chain links TRBV7-2 with TRBJ2-7; tentative D call: TRBD2 (5 bases). Per the germline V gene, CDR1 is SGHTA and CDR2 is FQGNSA. Trimming pared 2 bases from V and 0 bases from J, leaving 8 bases between. The CDR3 totals 14 residues. CDR3 DNA sequence: TGTGCCAGCAGCTTAAGCGGAAGCTCCTACGAGCAGTACTTC. Translating gives CASSLSGSSYEQYF.

The chain combines TRBV5-1 with TRBJ2-1; 7 bases match TRBD2. Germline V gene data show CDR1 as SGHRS and CDR2 as YFSETQ. Losses at the gene ends were 4 bases for V and 5 bases for J; bases not matched to a gene: 9. The CDR3 loop spans 15 amino acids. The CDR3 is CASSPEGTIHNEQFF. In nucleotides, the CDR3 is TGCGCCAGCAGCCCAGAGGGGACTATCCACAATGAGCAGTTCTTC.

The genes are TRBV6-1 and TRBJ1-1; D gene ambiguous. Trimming removed 1 base from V and 7 bases from J, with 7 bases in between. Germline values: CDR1 MNHNS, CDR2 SASEGT. The CDR3 has 12 amino acids. CDR3 in amino acids: CASSEVGDEAFF. The CDR3, as DNA: TGTGCCAGCAGTGAAGTGGGTGATGAAGCTTTCTTT.

This chain connects TRBV7-2 to TRBJ2-3, with a possible D match to TRBD1 (5 bases). The germline CDR1 and CDR2 sequences are SGHTA and FQGNSA. CDR3 length: 16 amino acids. V lost 1 base and J lost 5, with 16 bases in between. The chain's CDR3 is CASSLGQSVGVDTQYF. CDR3 bases: TGTGCCAGCAGCTTAGGGCAGTCAGTAGGGGTAGATACGCAGTATTTT.

The chain combines TRBV19 with TRBJ1-3, with a weak D call TRBD1 (5 bases). The ends were cut back, 5 bases at V and 0 bases at J, with 11 bases in the middle. The CDR3 has 15 amino acids. Per the germline V gene, CDR1 is LNHDA and CDR2 is SQIVND (reference sequence). The CDR3, as DNA: TGTGCCAGTAGTCCCCGGACAACCTCTGGAAACACCATATATTTT. Amino acids: CASSPRTTSGNTIYF.

This rearrangement joins TRBV4-3 to TRBJ2-2, with D perhaps matching TRBD1 (6 bases). CDR1 and CDR2 from the germline V gene are LGHNA and YSLEER. CDR3 size: 15 residues. With 1 base removed from V and 2 bases from J, the gap between germline ends came to 8 bases. In DNA form, the CDR3 reads TGCGCCAGCAGCCAAGGACAGGAAAACACCGGGGAGCTGTTTTTT. Translating it yields CASSQGQENTGELFF.

The V call is TRBV27, the J call TRBJ2-5; the D is unclear. Deletions cut 4 bases from V and 1 base from J, with 7 bases between. Per the germline V gene, CDR1 is MNHEY and CDR2 is SMNVEV (reference sequence). CDR3 size: 13 residues. CDR3 coding DNA: TGTGCCAGCAGTTCACACCGCCAAGAGACCCAGTACTTC. Its translation is CASSSHRQETQYF.

The rearrangement links TRBV27 to TRBJ2-1; weak D call: TRBD1 (5 bases). Germline lookup yields CDR1 MNHEY and CDR2 SMNVEV (reference sequence). Trimming shortened V by 3 bases and J by 10 bases, and 7 bases separated the two germline ends. The CDR3 covers 11 residues. The DNA for the CDR3 is TGTGCCAGCAGTTTTTGGGGCGAGCAGTTCTTC. This codes for CASSFWGEQFF.

The chain couples TRBV12-3 or TRBV12-4 to TRBJ2-1; TRBD1 matches at 7 bases. The V segment lost 3 bases and the J segment 10 bases; nucleotides outside the gene matches: 3. The CDR3 spans 12 residues. Written as DNA, the CDR3 is TGTGCCAGCAGTTTGAGGACAGGAGAGCAGTTCTTC. It translates to CASSLRTGEQFF.

The CDR3 sequence is CASSQEPADEQFF. The CDR3 DNA follows: TGCGCCAGCAGCCAAGAGCCGGCGGATGAGCAGTTCTTC. This chain uses TRBV4-1 with TRBJ2-1, with no clear D. The V and J ends lost 0 bases and 8 bases respectively, with 8 bases between them. CDR3 length: 13 amino acids. From germline, CDR1 is MGHRA and CDR2 YSYEKL.

The chain links TRBV5-4 to TRBJ2-7; D might be TRBD1 or TRBD2, each matching 5 bases. The germline V and J ends were trimmed by 0 bases and 3 bases, with 13 bases remaining between them. Germline CDR1 is SGHNT and CDR2 is YYREEE (reference sequence). CDR3 length equals 15 residues. The CDR3 coding sequence is TGTGCCAGCAGCTTGGCGGGACCGCGATACTACGAGCAGTACTTC. Translation gives CASSLAGPRYYEQYF.

The gene calls are TRBV7-9 and TRBJ1-1, with D unclear. The V and J ends lost 3 bases and 1 base respectively, with 6 bases between them. From germline, CDR1 is SEHNR and CDR2 FQNEAQ (reference sequence). The CDR3 loop spans 13 amino acids. CDR3: CASSFPQNTEAFF. CDR3 nucleotide sequence: TGTGCCAGCAGCTTCCCCCAGAACACTGAAGCTTTCTTT. Based on the CDR3 plus reference TRBV7-9 and TRBJ1-1, the full variable domain is DTGVSQNPRHKITKRGQNVTFRCDPISEHNRLYWYRQTLGQGPEFLTYFQNEAQLEKSRLLSDRFSAERPKGSFSTLEIQRTEQGDSAMYLCASSFPQNTEAFFGQGTRLTVV.